This entry concerns a single TCR beta chain. Its antigen is unknown. Qualities for individual bases were not recorded, and no much larger clone is one base off. The receptor library was made with the immunoSEQ multiplex PCR assay. TCRdb stores this immuneACCESS table with in-frame sequences only. Part of the clones is absent; in the studies checked, under half of the shortfall reflects unresolved V genes, and no reason is known for the rest. A total of 55,000 to 65,000 clones appear in this sample, roughly 90% of them only once. Jointly, the top ten make up approximately 5% of the sample. The source of the sample is a study of technical replicates of blood from several donors (dated 2017 in TCRdb). V sheds 4 bases and J sheds 5 bases, leaving 15 bases between their ends. The germline V gene yields KGHSH for CDR1 and LQKENI for CDR2. The CDR3 numbers 14 residues from cysteine through phenylalanine. Kept here is only the CDR3 DNA, which spans 42 bases and is read in frame from base 1.

This clonotype originated in a human donor in good health. Some clones in this sample may be carry-over from other donors' samples. The V and J genes are TRBV18 and TRBJ2-7; a tentative D match to TRBD1 spans 6 bases. Sequencing was carried out using PBMCs. The CDR3 reads CASSLRDKWDEQYF. The DNA is TGTGCCAGCTCACTGAGGGACAAATGGGACGAGCAGTACTTC.